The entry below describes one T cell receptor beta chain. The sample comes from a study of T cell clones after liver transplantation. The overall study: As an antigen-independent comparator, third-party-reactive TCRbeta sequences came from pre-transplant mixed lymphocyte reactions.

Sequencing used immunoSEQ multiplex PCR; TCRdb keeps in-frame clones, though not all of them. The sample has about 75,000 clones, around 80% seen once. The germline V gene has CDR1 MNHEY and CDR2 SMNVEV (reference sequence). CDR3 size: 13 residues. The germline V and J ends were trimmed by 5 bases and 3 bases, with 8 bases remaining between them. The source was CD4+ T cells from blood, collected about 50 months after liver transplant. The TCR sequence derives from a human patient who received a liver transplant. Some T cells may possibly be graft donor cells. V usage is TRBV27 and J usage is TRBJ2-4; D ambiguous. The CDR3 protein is CASSGTGKNIQYF. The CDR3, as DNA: TGTGCCAGCAGTGGAACGGGCAAAAACATTCAGTACTTC.